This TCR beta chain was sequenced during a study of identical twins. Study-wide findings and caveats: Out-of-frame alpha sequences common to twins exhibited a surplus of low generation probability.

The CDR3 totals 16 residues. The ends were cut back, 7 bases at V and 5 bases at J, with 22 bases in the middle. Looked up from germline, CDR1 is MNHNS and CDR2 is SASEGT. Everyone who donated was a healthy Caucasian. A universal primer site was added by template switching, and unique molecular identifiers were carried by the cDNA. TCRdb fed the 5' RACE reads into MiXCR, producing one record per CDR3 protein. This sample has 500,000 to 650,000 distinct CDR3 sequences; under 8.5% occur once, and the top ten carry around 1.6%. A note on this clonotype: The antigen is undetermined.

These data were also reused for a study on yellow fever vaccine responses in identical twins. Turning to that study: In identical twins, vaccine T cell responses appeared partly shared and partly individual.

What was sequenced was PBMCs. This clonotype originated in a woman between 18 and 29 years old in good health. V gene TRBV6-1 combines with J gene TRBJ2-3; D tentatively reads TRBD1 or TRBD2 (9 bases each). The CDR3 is CASNTGGGGARDTQYF. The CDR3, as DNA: TGTGCCAGCAACACAGGGGGCGGGGGGGCCAGAGATACGCAGTATTTT.